In this sample, the clone carrying this T cell receptor beta chain turned up once. The CDR3 has 18 residues. The V gene end was trimmed by 5 bases and the J gene end by 5 bases; junction bases not matched to a gene: 10. The germline V gene encodes CDR1 SEHNR and CDR2 FQNEAQ (reference sequence). Sequenced by immunoSEQ multiplex PCR; TCRdb stores in-frame clones only, minus some. The sample consists of under 25,000 clones, roughly 86% of them appearing once. The sample originates from a study of graft-versus-host responses after intestinal transplantation. V gene TRBV7-9 combines with J gene TRBJ2-2, with 14 positions matching TRBD2. This TCR derives from a human patient who received an intestinal transplant, so some T cells may come from the graft donor. The sample here was bone marrow, taken roughly 130 days after transplant. CDR3 region: CASSPLTSGRARTGELFF. In DNA form, the CDR3 reads TGTGCCAGCAGCCCCTTGACTAGCGGGAGGGCCCGGACCGGGGAGCTGTTTTTT. Full variable domain (remainder filled in from reference TRBV7-9 and TRBJ2-2): DTGVSQNPRHKITKRGQNVTFRCDPISEHNRLYWYRQTLGQGPEFLTYFQNEAQLEKSRLLSDRFSAERPKGSFSTLEIQRTEQGDSAMYLCASSPLTSGRARTGELFFGEGSRLTVL.